This TCR beta chain was recovered during a study of breast tumors, draining lymph nodes, adjacent tissues. Study-wide results and caveats: Compared with lymph nodes, tumors were less diverse; compared with nontumor tissue, more. Findings are consistent with lymph node origin and intratumoral expansion of most tumor T cells. Tumor T cell lymph node origin was a supported hypothesis, not proven.

Each CDR3 protein is one row after TCRdb ran MiXCR on the multiplex PCR reads. The sample lists 85,000 to 130,000 distinct CDR3 sequences, around 30% occurring once. Breast cancer patients provided tissue from their axillary draining lymph nodes. This clonotype came up many times. Its target is unknown. The sequenced material came from axillary lymph node tissue. This receptor was identified in a female donor with breast cancer. Some clones in this sample may be carry-over from other donors' samples.

This CDR3 reads CASSIGGGGEKLFF. The DNA of the CDR3 is TGTGCCAGCAGTATAGGGGGGGGGGGTGAAAAACTGTTTTTT. The gene calls are TRBV7-2 and TRBJ1-4; perhaps TRBD1 as D (6 bases). V was trimmed by 6 bases and J by 7 bases, leaving 15 bases between them. The CDR3 sequence is 14 residues long. Germline CDR1 reads SGHTA; CDR2 reads FQGNSA.